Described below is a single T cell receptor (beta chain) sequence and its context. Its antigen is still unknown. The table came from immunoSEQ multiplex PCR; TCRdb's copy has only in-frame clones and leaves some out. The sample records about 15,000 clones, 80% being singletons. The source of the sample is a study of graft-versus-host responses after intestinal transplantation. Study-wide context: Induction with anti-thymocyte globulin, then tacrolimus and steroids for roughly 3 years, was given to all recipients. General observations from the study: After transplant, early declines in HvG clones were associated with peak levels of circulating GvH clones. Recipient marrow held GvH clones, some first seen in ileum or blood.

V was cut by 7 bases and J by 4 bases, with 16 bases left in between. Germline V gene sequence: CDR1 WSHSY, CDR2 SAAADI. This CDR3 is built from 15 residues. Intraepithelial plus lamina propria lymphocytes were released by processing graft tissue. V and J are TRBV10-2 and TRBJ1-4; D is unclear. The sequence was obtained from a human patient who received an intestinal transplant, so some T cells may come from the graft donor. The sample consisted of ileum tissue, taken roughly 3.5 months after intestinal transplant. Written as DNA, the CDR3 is TGCGCCAGCATGGAGCAGTCAGGCGTTAATGAAAAACTGTTTTTT. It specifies CASMEQSGVNEKLFF.